The TCR beta chain under discussion was sequenced for a study of shared clonotypes between healthy human individuals (dated by TCRdb to 2019 to 2021). Background for the entire study: A couple of women and three men aged 18 to 49 years were included in the cohort. Per donor, three plates each were used for CD4 naive and CD4 memory, two for CD8 naive, and one for CD8 memory. To estimate repertoire size and how much clonotypes are shared between individuals, the study performed deep sequencing of blood TCR repertoires from about five healthy adults. To increase sequencing depth and limit assay-specific biases, different laboratories used diverse techniques to prepare libraries and sequence TCR repertoires. Between about 0.8 and 8.9 billion PBMCs per donor were obtained by leukapheresis. The research as a whole found: Because the study included only a small number of donors, the genetic and exposure-history diversity represented was limited. When a handful of donors were compared, the shared fraction of clonotypes was 5% to 6.5% for naive CD4, around 4% for naive CD8, roughly 2.5% for memory CD4, and 0.35% to 0.4% for memory CD8. Naive subsets generally had larger estimated clonotype richness than memory subsets did. Based on pairwise subsampling, the degree of clonotype sharing among donors was expected to be affected by sequencing depth. Rarefaction of sorted-subset datasets indicated incomplete sequencing despite the large sequencing depth. Only blood was sampled, and tissue TCR repertoires likely differ from those in blood. Clonotypes shared by all four sorted-subset donors showed higher generation probabilities than non-shared clonotypes.

On this clone: The specificity of this receptor is unknown. Per-nucleotide qualities are absent, and no much larger clonotype sits a single base away.

TCR CDR3 regions were amplified from genomic DNA by multiplex PCR using the deep immunoSEQ assay. Extracted genomic DNA from each cell subset was distributed evenly across all wells of several immunoSEQ 96-well plates, and each plate was treated as a replicate. Each replicate PCR for sorted subsets received around 0.2 ug genomic DNA, equal to about 30,000 T cell genomes. The purified libraries were quantified using a Qubit 3.0 fluorometer, sized with a Bioanalyzer 2100, and then quantified again using the KAPA Library Quantification kit. Every immunoSEQ 96-well plate was sequenced on a dedicated single-read 150-cycle Illumina NextSeq 550 flow cell. In the authors' own workflow: The immunoSEQ output contained only junctional sequences without quality scores, so filtering could not match that applied to full-length reads. Sequences were annotated with PyIR, a Python wrapper for IgBLAST v1.9, and V/J genes and CDR3 were assigned using IMGT germline references. Reads were removed for weak V/J assignments (E-value above 1e-6), missing CDR3, stop codons, out-of-frame junctions, or ambiguous translated residues. V3J clonotypes were defined as sequences sharing the same inferred V gene, J gene, and CDR3 amino acid sequence. The percentage overlap between two repertoires was calculated by dividing the number of shared unique clonotypes by the size of the smaller repertoire. Repertoire richness was assessed with RTK rarefaction, the Chao1 estimator, and Recon v2.1 estimates of unobserved clonotypes. For all TCRbeta clonotypes obtained by the gDNA method from a few donors, generation probabilities were computed with OLGA. TCRdb carries this immuneACCESS record with in-frame sequences only. Its versions omit some clonotypes, under half of them owing to an unresolved V gene in the studies checked, with the rest unexplained. That table gives V, J and clone size, and the DNA gave D and trimming. Across this sample there are fewer than 2.5 million clones, with over 85% seen only once. Jointly, the top ten make up approximately 0.36% of the sample.

V is clipped by 4 bases and J by 2 bases, and the sequence between their germline boundaries is 14 bases long. There are 16 amino acids in the CDR3, from cysteine to phenylalanine inclusive. Solely the CDR3 DNA is kept, with 48 bases framed from the first base. CDR1 and CDR2 (LGHNA, YNFKEQ) derive from the germline V gene. Donors were healthy HIV-negative adults with no recently reported acute infections or vaccinations. Only Caucasian adults living in Nashville, Tennessee, USA were represented among the donors. CD4+ T cells were enriched by magnetic negative selection, after which naive cells were positively selected on CD45RA and the negative fraction was taken as the memory subset. Blood was collected by leukapheresis, and PBMCs were isolated by Ficoll-Histopaque density gradient centrifugation and then cryopreserved in liquid nitrogen vapor phase. Analytical flow cytometry was used to check the purity and quantity of each magnetically sorted T cell population. Genomic DNA was isolated from every sorted fraction and measured by UV absorbance on a Nanodrop 2000c.

In this chain, TRBV4-2 is recombined with TRBJ2-2; the D gene is perhaps TRBD2, from 5 matching bases. The clonotype comes from a man younger than 35 in good health. Some clones in this sample may be carry-over from other donors' samples. Specimen: naive CD4+ T cells from PBMCs. The cell subset or site label here, explained by the study, means: CD45RA+ positively selected. CDR3 region: CASSLMGASNTGELFF. The DNA is as follows: TGTGCCAGCAGCCTAATGGGAGCGAGCAACACCGGGGAGCTGTTTTTT.